This TCR beta chain was identified in a study of PD-L1 blockade in urothelial cancer. Overall study: Atezolizumab therapy began for patients in 2014, dosed at 1,200 mg intravenously every 3 weeks. Study conclusions and caveats: Expansion of tumor-associated blood clones at 3 weeks was greater in durable-benefit patients.

Method: immunoSEQ multiplex PCR; TCRdb's copy keeps in-frame clones and lacks some. In the table there are 50,000 to 70,000 clones, around four fifths of which are singletons. Time point given: pretreatment peripheral blood. The study enrolled patients with locally advanced or metastatic urothelial carcinoma. The CDR3 is made up of 15 amino acids. The J segment lost 6 bases and the V segment lost 5 bases, leaving 4 bases of the junction unmatched. The germline CDR1 and CDR2 sequences are SGHRS and YFSETQ. About this clone itself: What it binds is unknown.

This receptor was taken from a man between 65 and 85 years old with urothelial cancer. The sequenced sample was PBMCs, obtained around atezolizumab (anti-PD-L1) treatment. V gene TRBV5-1 combines with J gene TRBJ2-2; 13 nucleotides agree with TRBD2. As DNA, the CDR3 is TGCGCCAGCAGGGGACTAGCGGGAATAGCCGGGGAGCTGTTTTTT. The encoded protein is CASRGLAGIAGELFF.